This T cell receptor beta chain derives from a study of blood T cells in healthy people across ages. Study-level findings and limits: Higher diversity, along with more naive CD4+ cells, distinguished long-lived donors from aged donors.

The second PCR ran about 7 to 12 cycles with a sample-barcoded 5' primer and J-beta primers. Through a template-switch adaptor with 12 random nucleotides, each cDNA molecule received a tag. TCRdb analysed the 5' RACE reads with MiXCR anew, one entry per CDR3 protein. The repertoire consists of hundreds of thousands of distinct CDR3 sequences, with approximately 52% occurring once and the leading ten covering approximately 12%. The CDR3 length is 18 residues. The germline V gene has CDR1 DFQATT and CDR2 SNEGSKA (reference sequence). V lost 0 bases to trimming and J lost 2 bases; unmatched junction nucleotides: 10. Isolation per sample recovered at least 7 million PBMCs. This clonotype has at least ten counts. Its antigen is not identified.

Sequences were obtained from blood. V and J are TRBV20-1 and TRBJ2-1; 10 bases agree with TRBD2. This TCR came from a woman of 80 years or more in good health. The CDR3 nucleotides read TGCAGTGCTAGAGATCAGAGCGGGAGGGCAGGGACCTACAATGAGCAGTTCTTC. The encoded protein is CSARDQSGRAGTYNEQFF.